The rows below give T cell receptor beta chains drawn from one sample of a study of blood T cell repertoires in COVID-19. Profiling relied on immunoSEQ multiplex PCR, and the TCRdb table lists in-frame clones only, not all of them. The repertoire consists of fewer than 200,000 clones, with about 88% occurring once and the leading ten covering roughly 25%. The source material was PBMCs or T cells enriched from blood (not recorded which). The receptors shown here come from a woman in her thirties or forties in a cohort exposed to, infected with or recovered from COVID-19 (not recorded which). The CDR3 runs from the conserved cysteine through the conserved F or W. D genes are given only for firm matches. Only some rows state a clone size, as once, few, many or a class for expanded clones.

abundance	v_gene	len	j_gene	d_gene	CDR3aa	CDR3nt
NA	TRBV19	15	TRBJ2-2	NA	CASADSPMGTGELFF	TGTGCCAGTGCGGACAGCCCGATGGGCACCGGGGAGCTGTTTTTT
NA	TRBV5-4	18	TRBJ2-7	TRBD2	CASSPPLKEAGAIYEQYF	TGTGCCAGCAGCCCCCCCTTAAAAGAAGCGGGAGCGATATACGAGCAGTACTTC
NA	TRBV6-5	12	TRBJ1-1	NA	CASSLANTEAFF	TGTGCCAGCAGCCTAGCTAACACTGAAGCTTTCTTT
NA	TRBV19	13	TRBJ1-2	NA	CASSQQGNYGYTF	TGTGCCAGTAGTCAGCAGGGGAACTATGGCTACACCTTC
NA	TRBV2	15	TRBJ2-1	NA	CASSLHRDDKNEQFF	TGTGCCAGCAGTCTCCACAGGGATGATAAGAATGAGCAGTTCTTC
NA	TRBV27	13	TRBJ1-2	NA	CASSLGRGHGYTF	TGTGCCAGCAGTTTGGGCAGGGGACATGGCTACACCTTC
once	TRBV2	17	TRBJ2-5	TRBD2	CASSYTSGTSGKETQYF	TGTGCCAGCAGCTACACCTCCGGGACTAGCGGAAAAGAGACCCAGTACTTC
NA	TRBV7-2	14	TRBJ2-5	NA	CASSSRVSGETQYF	TGTGCCAGCAGCTCACGGGTGAGCGGGGAGACCCAGTACTTC
once	TRBV5-1	16	TRBJ1-1	TRBD1	CASSPGGTGLLTEAFF	TGCGCCAGCAGCCCGGGAGGGACAGGGCTTCTCACTGAAGCTTTCTTT
NA	TRBV18	14	TRBJ1-2	NA	CASSPYKINYGYTF	TGTGCCAGCTCACCATATAAAATTAACTATGGCTACACCTTC
NA	TRBV28	15	TRBJ2-7	NA	CASSTRDNGPHEQYF	TGTGCCAGCAGTACCCGGGACAACGGACCTCACGAGCAGTACTTC
once	TRBV29-1	16	TRBJ2-1	NA	CSVEEPRRGPPNEQFF	TGCAGCGTTGAAGAGCCACGTCGAGGGCCCCCCAATGAGCAGTTCTTC
once	TRBV2	14	TRBJ2-5	TRBD1	CASSGRQGVGTQYF	TGTGCCAGCAGTGGTCGACAGGGGGTCGGGACCCAGTACTTC
NA	TRBV4-1	14	TRBJ2-7	NA	CASSQEQGRYEQYF	TGCGCCAGCAGCCAAGAACAGGGGAGGTACGAGCAGTACTTC
NA	TRBV18	14	TRBJ1-1	NA	CASSPDRTNTEAFF	TGTGCCAGCTCACCAGACAGAACCAACACTGAAGCTTTCTTT
NA	TRBV5-1	17	TRBJ2-1	NA	CASSLDLPGSSYNEQFF	TGCGCCAGCAGCTTGGATCTTCCCGGGAGCTCCTACAATGAGCAGTTCTTC
NA	TRBV5-1	12	TRBJ2-1	NA	CASSLSGNEQFF	TGCGCCAGCAGCTTGTCAGGCAATGAGCAGTTCTTC
NA	TRBV28	17	TRBJ1-1	NA	CASSLSGQLRRGAEAFF	TGTGCCAGCAGTTTATCAGGACAACTGCGGAGGGGCGCTGAAGCTTTCTTT
NA	TRBV5-4	17	TRBJ2-2	NA	CASSLVEGAGRTGELFF	TGTGCCAGCAGCTTGGTGGAGGGGGCGGGGAGGACCGGGGAGCTGTTTTTT
few	TRBV5-6	15	TRBJ2-7	NA	CASSWGVSPAYEQYF	TGTGCCAGCAGCTGGGGGGTTAGCCCCGCCTACGAGCAGTACTTC
NA	TRBV10-3	17	TRBJ1-3	NA	CSSSSTRALSSGNTIYF	TGTTCCTCATCCTCGACCAGGGCCCTATCCTCTGGAAACACCATATATTTT
NA	TRBV9	15	TRBJ1-5	TRBD1	CASSVAGGANQPQHF	TGTGCCAGCAGCGTCGCAGGGGGCGCAAATCAGCCCCAGCATTTT
once	TRBV7-9	14	TRBJ2-7	NA	CASTSFGVSYEQYF	TGTGCCAGCACCTCTTTCGGAGTCTCCTACGAGCAGTACTTC
once	TRBV7-9	18	TRBJ2-1	TRBD2	CASSPRGSGLDSYNEQFF	TGTGCCAGCAGCCCCCGGGGTAGCGGGCTAGACTCCTACAATGAGCAGTTCTTC
NA	TRBV5-4	14	TRBJ1-2	NA	CASSSPAATYGYTF	TGTGCCAGCAGCTCCCCAGCGGCCACCTATGGCTACACCTTC
NA	TRBV28	14	TRBJ2-7	NA	CASRTETGRSVQYF	TGTGCCAGCAGGACCGAGACAGGGAGGTCGGTGCAGTACTTC
NA	TRBV19	12	TRBJ1-1	TRBD1	CASGDRGTEAFF	TGTGCCAGTGGGGACAGAGGCACTGAAGCTTTCTTT
few	TRBV7-6	17	TRBJ2-3	NA	CASSLRARGTSTDTQYF	TGTGCCAGCAGCTTAAGGGCTCGGGGAACAAGCACAGATACGCAGTATTTT
once	TRBV7-9	15	TRBJ2-3	TRBD1	CASTPRDRGTDTQYF	TGTGCCAGCACCCCCCGGGACAGGGGCACAGATACGCAGTATTTT
NA	TRBV4-1	15	TRBJ1-1	NA	CASSQGWTVNTEAFF	TGCGCCAGCAGCCAAGGATGGACAGTTAACACTGAAGCTTTCTTT
NA	TRBV13	19	TRBJ2-5	TRBD2	CASSVTSGGAPVVQETQYF	TGTGCCAGCAGCGTGACTAGCGGGGGGGCCCCAGTCGTTCAAGAGACCCAGTACTTC
NA	TRBV18	15	TRBJ1-2	TRBD1	CASSPKTGLSYGYTF	TGTGCCAGCTCACCAAAGACAGGGTTAAGCTATGGCTACACCTTC
once	TRBV19	14	TRBJ2-5	NA	CATSPTSSQETQYF	TGTGCCACGTCCCCGACTAGTTCACAAGAGACCCAGTACTTC
NA	TRBV21-1	16	TRBJ1-1	NA	CASSKVGRGRDTEAFF	TGTGCCAGCAGCAAAGTCGGCAGGGGGCGAGACACTGAAGCTTTCTTT
NA	TRBV4-3	15	TRBJ1-5	NA	CASSQDLGAGQPQHF	TGCGCCAGCAGCCAAGATCTTGGGGCCGGTCAGCCCCAGCATTTT
NA	TRBV27	14	TRBJ1-1	TRBD1	CASSLDRGRTEAFF	TGTGCCAGCAGTTTGGACAGGGGGCGGACTGAAGCTTTCTTT
NA	TRBV5-5	17	TRBJ2-7	NA	CASSLDPVGRGSYEQYF	TGTGCCAGCAGCTTGGACCCGGTGGGCAGGGGATCCTACGAGCAGTACTTC
NA	TRBV9	18	TRBJ2-2	TRBD2	CASSPGQGSGSVTGELFF	TGTGCCAGCAGCCCGGGCCAAGGTAGCGGGAGTGTCACCGGGGAGCTGTTTTTT
NA	TRBV3-1/TRBV3-2	16	TRBJ2-3	NA	CASSPRRGQRTDTQYF	TGTGCCAGCAGCCCCCGGCGGGGGCAACGCACAGATACGCAGTATTTT
NA	TRBV6-5	15	TRBJ1-1	TRBD1	CASTAGTGFWSEAFF	TGTGCCAGCACCGCCGGGACAGGGTTTTGGTCTGAAGCTTTCTTT
NA	TRBV6-1	13	TRBJ1-2	NA	CASSEQVGYGYTF	TGTGCCAGCAGTGAACAGGTGGGCTATGGCTACACCTTC
NA	TRBV11-2	15	TRBJ1-5	TRBD1	CASSLGQARSQPQHF	TGTGCCAGCAGCTTGGGACAGGCCCGGTCTCAGCCCCAGCATTTT
NA	TRBV29-1	14	TRBJ2-1	TRBD2	CSVSRTSGYNEQFF	TGCAGCGTTTCTCGGACTAGCGGATACAATGAGCAGTTCTTC
NA	TRBV9	15	TRBJ1-6	TRBD1	CASSSSGTVNSPLHF	TGTGCCAGCAGCTCTTCCGGGACAGTCAATTCACCCCTCCACTTT
NA	TRBV11-3	14	TRBJ1-1	NA	CASTQEGGLTEAFF	TGTGCCAGCACCCAAGAAGGGGGATTGACTGAAGCTTTCTTT
NA	TRBV5-6	14	TRBJ1-2	TRBD1	CASSMQGVNYGYTF	TGTGCCAGCAGCATGCAGGGGGTGAACTATGGCTACACCTTC
NA	TRBV6-5	16	TRBJ2-7	TRBD2	CASSYTGLAGAYEQYF	TGTGCCAGCAGTTACACGGGACTAGCGGGGGCCTACGAGCAGTACTTC
NA	TRBV5-1	13	TRBJ2-1	TRBD1	CASSSGQFNEQFF	TGCGCCAGCAGCTCGGGACAGTTCAATGAGCAGTTCTTC